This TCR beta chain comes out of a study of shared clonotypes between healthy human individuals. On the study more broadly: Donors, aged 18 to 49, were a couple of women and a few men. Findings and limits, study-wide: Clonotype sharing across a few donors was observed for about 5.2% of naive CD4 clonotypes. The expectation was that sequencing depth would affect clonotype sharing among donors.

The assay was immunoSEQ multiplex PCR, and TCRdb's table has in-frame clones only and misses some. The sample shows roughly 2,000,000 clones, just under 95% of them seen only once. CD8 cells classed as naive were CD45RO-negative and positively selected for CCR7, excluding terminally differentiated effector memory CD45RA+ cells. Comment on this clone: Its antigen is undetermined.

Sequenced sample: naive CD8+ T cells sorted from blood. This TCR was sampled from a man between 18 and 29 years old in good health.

The DNA of the CDR3 is TGTGCCAGCAGCCTGCCCAGGGAAAACACCGGGGAGCTGTTTTTT. This translates into CASSLPRENTGELFF. This sequence joins TRBV11-2 and TRBJ2-2; tentative D call: TRBD1 (5 bases). Germline V gene data show CDR1 as SGHAT and CDR2 as FQNNGV. Trimming took 5 bases from V and 2 from J, leaving 12 bases between them. The length of the CDR3 is 15 residues.